The 9 T cell receptor beta chains below come from one sample, sequenced in a study of regulatory T cells in long-lasting Graves disease. Time point specified: newly diagnosed GD, antithyroid drugs for less than 3 months. RNA from PBMCs was the source of the TCR library. TCR beta libraries were built with iRepertoire HTBI primers and Arm-PCR of CDR3 regions. TCRdb analysed the multiplex PCR reads with MiXCR anew, one entry per CDR3 protein. The data show about 530,000 distinct CDR3 sequences, with roughly 16% seen just once and around 25% held by the top ten. This sample also appeared in a second study, on T cells in Graves' hyperthyroidism and ophthalmopathy.

The source was peripheral blood mononuclear cells (PBMCs), collected at new diagnosis, from a patient treated with antithyroid drugs. The receptor source for this set is a woman aged 35-65 years with Graves disease.

Remarks on this clonotype: The junction departs from germline at one end; a sequencing error may be responsible. The chain employs TRBV7-7 and TRBJ2-3; tentative D call: TRBD2 (7 bases). The CDR3 spans 15 residues. Germline V CDR1 and CDR2: SSHAT, FNYEAQ (reference sequence). As DNA, the CDR3 is TGTGCTAGCAGCTTAGAAGGGAGGGGGACAGATACGCAGTATTTT. Translating gives CASSLEGRGTDTQYF. The full variable domain, with the rest looked up from reference TRBV7-7 and TRBJ2-3, is GAGVSQSPRYKVTKRGQDVTLRCDPISSHATLYWYQQALGQGPEFLTYFNYEAQPDKSGLPSDRFSAERPEGSISTLTIQRTEQRDSAMYRCASSLEGRGTDTQYFGPGTRLTVL.

This clonotype was counted at least ten times. CDR3: CSVEGPRNTEAFF. CDR3 bases: TGCAGCGTTGAGGGACCCAGGAACACTGAAGCTTTCTTT. The rearrangement uses TRBV29-1 and TRBJ1-1; TRBD1 might be the D (5 bases). Germline V gives CDR1 SQVTM, CDR2 ANQGSEA. Trimming removed 3 bases at V and 1 base at J, with 9 bases between. The CDR3 is 13 residues long.

This clonotype was recorded only once. The chain recombines TRBV20-1 with TRBJ2-1; D is possibly TRBD2 (7 bases). V lost 3 bases to trimming and J lost 9 bases, with 21 bases between them. The CDR3 runs to 15 residues. The V gene's germline CDR1 is DFQATT and CDR2 SNEGSKA (reference sequence). Written as DNA, the CDR3 is TGCAGTGCTAGTCTCGGGGGGAGGGGGTTTGGTGAGCAGTTCTTC. It yields the protein CSASLGGRGFGEQFF.

Concerning this clonotype: A much larger clone differs from this one at a single base, so this may be a read error. The V gene is TRBV30, the J gene TRBJ1-2; 8 bases are a match to TRBD1. Germline CDR1 and CDR2: GTSNPN and SVGIG (reference sequence). This CDR3 has 13 residues. The CDR3: CAWSQTGEGGYAF. Written as DNA, the CDR3 is TGTGCCTGGAGTCAGACAGGGGAAGGGGGCTACGCCTTC.

This clonotype was seen repeatedly, ten times or more. An end of the junction differs from the germline gene, which may be a read error. This sequence joins TRBV12-3 or TRBV12-4 and TRBJ1-5; D gene uncertain. The CDR3 extends over 13 amino acids. This CDR3 is CASSLGTNQPQHF. The CDR3 bases are TGTGCCAGCAGCTTAGGAACAAATCAGCCCCAGCATTTT.

The sample holds many counts of this clonotype. Mismatch with germline at one junction end may stem from a read error. The V call is TRBV5-1, the J call TRBJ1-2; D not resolved. Germline lookup yields CDR1 SGHRS and CDR2 YFSETQ. The CDR3 contains 14 residues. As DNA, the CDR3 is TGTGCCAGCAGCTTAGCCGGAAGAGGCTATGGCTACACCTTC. Protein product: CASSLAGRGYGYTF. The whole variable domain, filled in from reference TRBV5-1 and TRBJ1-2, reads KAGVTQTPRYLIKTRGQQVTLSCSPISGHRSVSWYQQTPGQGLQFLFEYFSETQRNKGNFPGRFSGRQFSNSRSEMNVSTLELGDSALYLCASSLAGRGYGYTFGSGTRLTVV.

In this sample, this clonotype turned up many times. The genes are TRBV12-5 and TRBJ1-2, with 9 bases that match TRBD1. This CDR3 has 15 residues. Germline V CDR1 and CDR2: LGHNT, FRNRAP. Trimming cost V 2 bases and J 8 bases; bases outside gene matches: 9. The CDR3 nucleotides are TGTGCTAGTGGTTTGCCCTCGGGACAGGGAGGCGGCTACACCTTC. Its protein product is CASGLPSGQGGGYTF.

Remarks on this clonotype: This may stem from a read error, because a much larger clone lies one nucleotide away. The V and J genes are TRBV6-1 and TRBJ1-1; D is uncertain. V lost 4 bases and J lost 3, with 18 bases in between. The CDR3 has 16 residues. Germline V gives CDR1 MNHNS, CDR2 SASEGT. CDR3 amino acids: CASSVALRGWDTEAFF. Written as DNA, the CDR3 is TGTGCCAGCAGTGTAGCGCTTCGCGGTTGGGACACTGAAGCTTTCTTT.

This clonotype was recorded a few times. The chain uses TRBV7-9 and TRBJ1-3; 7 bases agree with TRBD1. The V and J ends lost 5 bases and 4 bases, in that order; junction bases with no gene match: 8. From germline, CDR1 is SEHNR and CDR2 FQNEAQ (reference sequence). This CDR3 is built from 15 residues. The CDR3 loop reads CASSPQGGVGNTIYF. CDR3 in DNA: TGTGCCAGCAGCCCCCAGGGGGGGGTCGGAAACACCATATATTTT.